This T cell receptor (beta chain) was sequenced in a study of blood T cell repertoires in COVID-19. Whole-study context: Acute-phase and convalescent COVID-19 samples originated in the United States, Italy and Spain. Sample material is recorded as cDNA or gDNA derived from T cells, B-cell-depleted T cells, or PBMCs.

V lost 5 bases and J lost 4, with 12 bases in between. The CDR3 totals 13 residues. Looked up from germline, CDR1 is SGHRS and CDR2 is YFSETQ. Per the original methods: How many nucleated cells were present was estimated from reference gene primer amplification. The method was immunoSEQ multiplex PCR; TCRdb's version includes in-frame clones alone and lacks a portion of them. D and trimming come from the DNA, and the V and J calls and clone size come from that table. The data show 50,000 or so clones, with approximately 88% seen just once and about 27% held by the top ten. The chain uses TRBV5-1 and TRBJ1-1, with D perhaps TRBD1 (5 bases). The sequence was obtained from a human donor in a cohort sampled during active COVID-19. The specimen sequenced was peripheral blood. CDR3 residues: CASSPQGSTEAFF. The DNA of the CDR3 is TGCGCCAGCAGTCCGCAGGGTAGCACTGAAGCTTTCTTT.